A single sample gave rise to the 7 T cell receptor beta chains below, sequenced in a study of shared T cell receptors in the human thymus. TCRdb's table, derived via immunoSEQ multiplex PCR, lists solely in-frame clones and lacks some. Of hundreds of thousands of clones detected, 75% to 80% appear once; the ten largest clones hold about 0.012%. This sample also appeared in a second study, on human thymus T cells.

The sample consisted of thymocytes. The receptors stem from a boy in the first two years of life with a congenital heart defect.

V and J are TRBV19 and TRBJ1-4; 7 bases are a match to TRBD1. J was trimmed by 9 bases and V by 9 bases; bases with no gene match: 10. Germline V lookup: CDR1 LNHDA, CDR2 SQIVND (reference sequence). The CDR3 runs 13 residues. The CDR3 DNA sequence: TGTGCCAGCTCGGACAGGAAAATGAAAAAACTGTTTTTT. Protein sequence: CASSDRKMKKLFF.

The V gene is TRBV27, the J gene TRBJ2-7; 8 bases line up with TRBD2. Losses at the gene ends were 4 bases for V and 2 bases for J; bases not matched to a gene: 10. Germline loops: CDR1 MNHEY, CDR2 SMNVEV (reference sequence). The CDR3 spans 16 residues. The CDR3: CASSSSRGGRAYEQYF. CDR3 DNA sequence: TGTGCCAGCAGTTCCAGCCGGGGGGGCCGGGCCTACGAGCAGTACTTC.

V and J are TRBV6-5 and TRBJ1-2; the D is unclear. CDR3 length: 14 amino acids. The germline V gene has CDR1 MNHEY and CDR2 SVGAGI. V dropped 0 bases and J dropped 7 bases, with 12 bases sitting between them. This chain's CDR3 is CASSYSEGESGYTF. The CDR3 nucleotides read TGTGCCAGCAGTTACTCTGAGGGCGAGTCTGGCTACACCTTC.

The chain uses TRBV28 and TRBJ1-4, with TRBD1 as a possible D gene (6 bases). Germline lookup yields CDR1 MDHEN and CDR2 SYDVKM. V dropped 2 bases and J dropped 1 base, with 8 bases sitting between them. The CDR3 is 15 residues long. As DNA, the CDR3 is TGTGCCAGCAGTTTAAGAGGGGGAACTAATGAAAAACTGTTTTTT. Protein sequence: CASSLRGGTNEKLFF.

This clone has a handful of counts. The V and J genes are TRBV5-1 and TRBJ2-3; no reliable D call. The ends were cut back, 3 bases at V and 2 bases at J, with 4 bases in the middle. Germline assignment: CDR1 SGHRS and CDR2 YFSETQ. CDR3 length: 12 amino acids. The CDR3 DNA reads TGCGCCAGCAGCTCCAACACAGATACGCAGTATTTT. Translation: CASSSNTDTQYF. Variable domain in full (rest from reference TRBV5-1 and TRBJ2-3): KAGVTQTPRYLIKTRGQQVTLSCSPISGHRSVSWYQQTPGQGLQFLFEYFSETQRNKGNFPGRFSGRQFSNSRSEMNVSTLELGDSALYLCASSSNTDTQYFGPGTRLTVL.

The genes are TRBV4-3 and TRBJ2-1; the D is unclear. The V gene's germline CDR1 is LGHNA and CDR2 YSLEER. V dropped 1 base and J dropped 4 bases, with 8 bases sitting between them. The CDR3 has 14 amino acids. The chain's CDR3 is CASSQVQSYNEQFF. CDR3 sequence (DNA): TGCGCCAGCAGCCAAGTCCAGTCGTACAATGAGCAGTTCTTC.

The chain uses TRBV29-1 and TRBJ2-1; no definite D call. The V and J ends lost 1 base and 9 bases respectively, with 13 bases between them. The CDR3 length is 13 residues. The V gene's germline CDR1 is SQVTM and CDR2 ANQGSEA. The CDR3 coding sequence is TGCAGCGTTGAAGTAGCTCTTGGTCTTGAGCAGTTCTTC. This translates into CSVEVALGLEQFF.